This T cell receptor beta chain is drawn from a study of T cell clones after liver transplantation. For the study at large: Third-party-reactive TCRbeta sequences from pre-transplant mixed lymphocyte reactions served as antigen-independent comparators. Without induction therapy, subjects received standard immunosuppression until 12-24 months post-transplant. General study points: These preliminary findings come from unstandardized post-transplant sampling times. A larger donor-reactive than third-party decline suggested partial antigen-specific deletion.

V shed 1 base, J shed 1 base, and the junction held 3 bases outside the gene matches. Germline V CDR1 and CDR2: LGHNA, YSLEER. This CDR3 spans 15 amino acids. Notes on this clone: Antigen unknown.

Libraries were prepared by immunoSEQ multiplex PCR; TCRdb keeps only in-frame clonotypes and omits some of them. The sample contains 15,000 to 20,000 clones, approximately 80% of which appear only once. Sequencing used CD8+ T cells from blood, obtained 48 months after liver transplant. The sequence was obtained from a human patient who received a liver transplant. The graft donor may account for some of the T cells. The J gene is TRBJ2-5, the V gene TRBV4-3; 7 bases match TRBD1. CDR3 region: CASSQGQGSQETQYF. The CDR3 nucleotides are TGCGCCAGCAGCCAAGGACAGGGCAGCCAAGAGACCCAGTACTTC.